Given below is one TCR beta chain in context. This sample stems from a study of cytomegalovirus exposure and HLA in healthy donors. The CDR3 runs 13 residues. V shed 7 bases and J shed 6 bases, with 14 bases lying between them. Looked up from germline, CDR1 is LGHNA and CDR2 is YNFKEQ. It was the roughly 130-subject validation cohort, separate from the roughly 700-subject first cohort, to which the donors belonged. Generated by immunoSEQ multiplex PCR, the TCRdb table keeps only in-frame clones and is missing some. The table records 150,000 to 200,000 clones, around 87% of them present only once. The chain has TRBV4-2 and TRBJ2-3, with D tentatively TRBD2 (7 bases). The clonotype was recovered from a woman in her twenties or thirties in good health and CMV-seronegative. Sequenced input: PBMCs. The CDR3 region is CASTPGGADTQYF. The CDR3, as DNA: TGTGCCAGCACTCCGGGGGGCGCGGATACGCAGTATTTT.